Following are 24 T cell receptor beta chains from one sample sequenced in a study of high-grade serous ovarian cancer treatment subgroups. Generated by immunoSEQ multiplex PCR, the TCRdb table keeps only in-frame clones and is missing some. The sample has roughly 4,300 clones, roughly 71% seen once. Tumor samples were taken before definitive surgery or chemotherapy. The sequencing input was tumor tissue. The receptors here all came from a human donor with high-grade serous ovarian cancer.

The rearrangement joins TRBV7-2 to TRBJ1-5; D may be TRBD1 (5 bases). CDR3 length: 14 residues. The V end lost 0 bases, the J end lost 6 bases, and 9 bases lay between the germline ends. Germline V gene data show CDR1 as SGHTA and CDR2 as FQGNSA. CDR3 loop: CASSLAGQGQPQHF. The CDR3 DNA reads as TGTGCCAGCAGCTTAGCCGGTCAGGGTCAGCCCCAGCATTTT.

This rearrangement joins TRBV11-2 to TRBJ1-1; no firm D call. The CDR3 totals 17 residues. V shed 7 bases and J shed 0 bases, with 21 bases lying between them. CDR1 SGHAT and CDR2 FQNNGV come from the germline V gene. The CDR3 DNA is TGTGCCAGCACCCACCCGCGAGGCGGGATGATGAACACTGAAGCTTTCTTT. This gives the protein CASTHPRGGMMNTEAFF. Full variable domain (rest looked up from reference TRBV11-2 and TRBJ1-1): EAGVAQSPRYKIIEKRQSVAFWCNPISGHATLYWYQQILGQGPKLLIQFQNNGVVDDSQLPKDRFSAERLKGVDSTLKIQPAKLEDSAVYLCASTHPRGGMMNTEAFFGQGTRLTVV.

V gene TRBV7-2 combines with J gene TRBJ2-2, with 9 bases that match TRBD1. Germline CDR1 reads SGHTA; CDR2 reads FQGNSA. The CDR3 is 15 residues long. The ends lost 3 bases at V and 7 bases at J; junction bases unmatched: 6. Here the CDR3 reads CASSLNRGQDGELFF. The DNA for the CDR3 is TGTGCCAGCAGCTTGAACAGGGGGCAAGACGGGGAGCTGTTTTTT.

CDR3 nucleotide sequence: TGTGCCACCAGCAGAGATCATGCCCTCACTGAAGCTTTCTTT. It is translated as CATSRDHALTEAFF. The chain carries TRBV15 and TRBJ1-1, with unresolved D. CDR3 length: 14 residues. Germline V lookup: CDR1 LNHNV, CDR2 YYDKDF (reference sequence). Trimming took 0 bases from V and 4 from J, leaving 9 bases between them.

Here the CDR3 reads CASSVADNNSPLHF. CDR3 nucleotide sequence: TGTGCCAGCAGCGTAGCGGATAATAATTCACCCCTCCACTTT. This rearrangement joins TRBV9 to TRBJ1-6; D is ambiguous. Germline assignment: CDR1 SGDLS and CDR2 YYNGEE. Trimming left V 0 bases short and J 5 bases short, with 6 bases between. This CDR3 has 14 amino acids.

The chain is built from TRBV5-5 and TRBJ2-5; possibly TRBD2 for D (7 bases). Trimming took 0 bases from V and 9 from J, leaving 30 bases between them. CDR3 length: 19 residues. The germline gives CDR1 SGHKS, CDR2 YYEKEE (reference sequence). The DNA of the CDR3 is TGTGCCAGCAGCTTGGCCTTTTCGTTCGGCGGGGGCGAAATAGGGGCCCAGTACTTC. Protein: CASSLAFSFGGGEIGAQYF.

The CDR3 DNA follows: TGTGCCAGCGGGACAGGGCTCATCTCTGGAAACACCATATATTTT. It specifies CASGTGLISGNTIYF. The J gene is TRBJ1-3, the V gene TRBV19; 9 bases match TRBD1. The germline V gene has CDR1 LNHDA and CDR2 SQIVND (reference sequence). The CDR3 sequence is 15 residues long. J was trimmed by 0 bases and V by 9 bases; bases with no gene match: 6. The entire variable domain, with the rest obtained from reference TRBV19 and TRBJ1-3, is as follows: DGGITQSPKYLFRKEGQNVTLSCEQNLNHDAMYWYRQDPGQGLRLIYYSQIVNDFQKGDIAEGYSVSREKKESFPLTVTSAQKNPTAFYLCASGTGLISGNTIYFGEGSWLTVV.

This sequence joins TRBV9 and TRBJ2-1, with no clear D. CDR1 SGDLS and CDR2 YYNGEE come from the germline V gene. The CDR3 consists of 14 residues. The V end lost 0 bases, the J end lost 6 bases, and 10 bases lay between the germline ends. The CDR3 loop reads CASSVAVRSNEQFF. The CDR3 nucleotides read TGTGCCAGCAGCGTAGCGGTTAGGAGCAATGAGCAGTTCTTC.

This clone was observed a handful of times. This chain links TRBV14 with TRBJ1-3; a weak D match, TRBD1 (6 bases). This CDR3 comprises 15 residues. Trimming took off 1 base at V and 0 bases at J, with 7 bases between the two ends. The germline gives CDR1 SGHDN, CDR2 FVKESK. The CDR3 is CASSQGTASGNTIYF. The CDR3 coding sequence is TGTGCCAGCAGCCAAGGGACAGCCTCTGGAAACACCATATATTTT.

The chain links TRBV10-1 to TRBJ2-7; 9 positions match TRBD1. CDR3 length: 12 amino acids. V dropped 8 bases and J dropped 7; count of bases not matched to a gene: 6. The germline CDR1 and CDR2 sequences are WNHNN and SYGVQD (reference sequence). The chain's CDR3 is CASRTGEGEQYF. In nucleotides, the CDR3 is TGCGCCAGCCGGACAGGGGAAGGTGAGCAGTACTTC.

This clone was observed a few times. The CDR3, as DNA: TGCGCCAGCAGTGATGGGGGGGAGCTGTTTTTT. Translation gives CASSDGGELFF. V usage is TRBV10-1 and J usage is TRBJ2-2, with D hard to call. The CDR3 has 11 residues. V dropped 3 bases and J dropped 8 bases, with 4 bases sitting between them. Germline lookup yields CDR1 WNHNN and CDR2 SYGVQD (reference sequence).

This clone was detected a few times. The chain couples TRBV4-2 to TRBJ2-3; 8 bases align to TRBD2. This CDR3 has 15 residues. V lost 1 base and J lost 2; bases outside the gene matches: 2. In germline, CDR1 is LGHNA, CDR2 YNFKEQ. The DNA of the CDR3 is TGTGCCAGCAGCCAAGCGGGGGGGCACACAGATACGCAGTATTTT. Its protein product is CASSQAGGHTDTQYF.

This clone occurred a few times. The chain links TRBV29-1 to TRBJ1-1, with unresolved D. The V and J ends lost 7 bases and 5 bases respectively, with 14 bases between them. Germline V gene lookup returns CDR1 SQVTM and CDR2 ANQGSEA. The CDR3 spans 12 residues. CDR3 amino acids: CSAGSINTEAFF. CDR3 DNA: TGCAGCGCCGGGTCAATAAATACTGAAGCTTTCTTT.

This clone was counted a single time. J is TRBJ1-1 and V is TRBV7-8; D call uncertain. The CDR3 is made up of 13 amino acids. The V and J ends lost 5 bases and 0 bases respectively, with 7 bases between them. Germline loops: CDR1 SGHVS, CDR2 FQNEAQ. The chain's CDR3 is CASSETVNTEAFF. The CDR3 bases are TGTGCCAGCAGCGAAACCGTGAACACTGAAGCTTTCTTT.

The chain uses TRBV5-4 and TRBJ1-2; D is uncertain. The CDR3 covers 14 residues. The V end was cut by 2 bases, the J end by 5 bases, with 13 bases between. The germline V gene has CDR1 SGHNT and CDR2 YYREEE (reference sequence). CDR3 DNA sequence: TGTGCCAGCAGCTTAAAGGGTTGGAATTATGGCTACACCTTC. Residues: CASSLKGWNYGYTF.

The chain combines TRBV11-2 with TRBJ2-3; TRBD2 is a possible D gene (5 bases). Germline V gene data show CDR1 as SGHAT and CDR2 as FQNNGV. The CDR3 contains 13 residues. Trimming took 4 bases from V and 8 from J, leaving 13 bases between them. The CDR3 sequence: CASSSLTAGTQYF. CDR3 nucleotides: TGTGCCAGCAGCTCCCTGACGGCGGGTACGCAGTATTTT. Together with reference TRBV11-2 and TRBJ2-3, the CDR3 gives the full variable domain: EAGVAQSPRYKIIEKRQSVAFWCNPISGHATLYWYQQILGQGPKLLIQFQNNGVVDDSQLPKDRFSAERLKGVDSTLKIQPAKLEDSAVYLCASSSLTAGTQYFGPGTRLTVL.

V gene TRBV19 combines with J gene TRBJ1-4; 7 bases align to TRBD1. The V gene's germline CDR1 is LNHDA and CDR2 SQIVND (reference sequence). The trim removed 4 bases at V and 0 bases at J, leaving 8 bases unmatched. CDR3 length: 17 amino acids. The CDR3 is CASSRRTGLATNEKLFF. In DNA, the CDR3 is TGTGCCAGTAGTAGACGGACAGGCTTAGCAACTAATGAAAAACTGTTTTTT.

This clone has just a few counts. This chain joins TRBV2 and TRBJ2-3; no definite D call. Germline V gene lookup returns CDR1 SNHLY and CDR2 FYNNEI. CDR3 length: 16 amino acids. Between the trimmed V and J ends, which lost 4 bases and 0 bases, there was a span of 14 bases. The CDR3 sequence is CASSVPAASSTDTQYF. CDR3 DNA: TGTGCCAGCAGTGTTCCGGCGGCGTCTAGCACAGATACGCAGTATTTT.

CDR3 protein: CASSATYRVGELFF. The CDR3 DNA reads TGTGCCAGCAGCGCTACTTACAGGGTGGGGGAGCTGTTTTTT. This chain joins TRBV9 and TRBJ2-2; D is possibly TRBD1 (6 bases). This CDR3 has 14 residues. In germline, CDR1 is SGDLS, CDR2 YYNGEE. V was pared by 3 bases and J by 8 bases, with 14 bases between. The full variable domain, in which reference TRBV9 and TRBJ2-2 provide the parts outside the CDR3, is DSGVTQTPKHLITATGQRVTLRCSPRSGDLSVYWYQQSLDQGLQFLIQYYNGEERAKGNILERFSAQQFPDLHSELNLSSLELGDSALYFCASSATYRVGELFFGEGSRLTVL.

This clone has more than one count but fewer than ten. The chain combines TRBV5-4 with TRBJ1-6; TRBD1 matches at 7 bases. The CDR3 contains 14 residues. Germline lookup yields CDR1 SGHNT and CDR2 YYREEE (reference sequence). The V segment lost 4 bases and the J segment 8 bases; nucleotides outside the gene matches: 6. The CDR3 DNA reads as TGTGCCAGCAGCCCAAGGGGGCCGGATTCACCCCTCCACTTT. Its translation: CASSPRGPDSPLHF.

The rearrangement joins TRBV7-2 to TRBJ2-2, with 10 bases that match TRBD1. The J segment lost 4 bases and the V segment lost 5 bases, leaving 4 bases of the junction unmatched. The CDR3 is made up of 15 amino acids. The germline V gene has CDR1 SGHTA and CDR2 FQGNSA. The CDR3 loop is CASSLDRGRTGELFF. CDR3 DNA: TGTGCCAGCAGCCTCGACAGGGGGCGCACCGGGGAGCTGTTTTTT.

The chain combines TRBV5-6 with TRBJ2-1, with 14 bases identical to TRBD2. The CDR3 contains 15 residues. V lost 0 bases to trimming and J lost 9 bases; unmatched junction nucleotides: 2. Germline V gene lookup returns CDR1 SGHDT and CDR2 YYEEEE. CDR3 region: CASSLGLAGGREQFF. CDR3 DNA sequence: TGTGCCAGCAGCTTGGGACTAGCGGGGGGGCGTGAGCAGTTCTTC. The entire variable domain, with the rest obtained from reference TRBV5-6 and TRBJ2-1, is as follows: DAGVTQSPTHLIKTRGQQVTLRCSPKSGHDTVSWYQQALGQGPQFIFQYYEEEERQRGNFPDRFSGHQFPNYSSELNVNALLLGDSALYLCASSLGLAGGREQFFGPGTRLTVL.

This clone was seen a single time. The chain is built from TRBV7-2 and TRBJ1-6; D remains unclear. The CDR3 has 13 residues. Trimming left V 5 bases short and J 10 bases short, with 12 bases between. CDR1 is SGHTA, CDR2 FQGNSA, per germline. CDR3 DNA sequence: TGTGCCAGCAGCCCCCGCAGGTCCTCACCCCTCCACTTT. Its protein is CASSPRRSSPLHF.

This clone showed up just a few times. The rearrangement links TRBV5-1 to TRBJ1-5, with TRBD1 identical over 7 bases. The CDR3 totals 16 residues. The ends lost 0 bases at V and 2 bases at J; junction bases unmatched: 5. From germline, CDR1 is SGHRS and CDR2 YFSETQ. CDR3 protein: CASSLGGQIGNQPQHF. For the CDR3, the DNA is TGCGCCAGCAGCTTGGGGGGACAGATCGGCAATCAGCCCCAGCATTTT.